This T cell receptor (beta chain) stems from a study of CD8+ T cells in alopecia areata. Study background: The duration of tofacitinib was 6 to 18 months, with 6 months off drug afterward.

cDNA prepared by RNA extraction and subsequent reverse transcription served as the template for sequencing. Sequencing was performed with immunoSEQ multiplex PCR; in TCRdb, only in-frame clones are kept and a portion is missing. The sample includes about 140,000 clones, 45% to 60% of them seen just once. CDR1 is LGHNA and CDR2 is YNFKEQ in the germline V gene. Losses at the gene ends were 5 bases for V and 1 base for J; bases not matched to a gene: 5. The length of the CDR3 is 14 residues. Peripheral blood and lesional scalp punch biopsies were taken from alopecia areata patients. Sequencing was performed on CD4+ T cells sorted from blood, taken at week 0. The chain combines TRBV4-2 with TRBJ2-7; 7 bases align to TRBD1. The clonotype comes from a human donor with alopecia areata. In nucleotides, the CDR3 is TGTGCCAGCAGCGAGGACAGGAGATCCTACGAGCAGTACTTC. Residues: CASSEDRRSYEQYF.